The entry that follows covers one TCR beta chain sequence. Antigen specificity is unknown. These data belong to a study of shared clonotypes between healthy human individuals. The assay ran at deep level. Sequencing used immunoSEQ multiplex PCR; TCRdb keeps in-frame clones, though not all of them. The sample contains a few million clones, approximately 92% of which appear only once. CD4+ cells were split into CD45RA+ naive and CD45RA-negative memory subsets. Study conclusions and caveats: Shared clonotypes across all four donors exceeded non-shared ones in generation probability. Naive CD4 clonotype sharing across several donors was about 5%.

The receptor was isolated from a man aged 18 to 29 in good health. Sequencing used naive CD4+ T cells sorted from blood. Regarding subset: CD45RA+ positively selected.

CDR3 nucleotides: TGTGCCAGTAGTAACCGGGACTTTGTTGAGACCCAGTACTTC. Protein product: CASSNRDFVETQYF. The chain recombines TRBV19 with TRBJ2-5; TRBD2 might be the D (6 bases). Germline V lookup: CDR1 LNHDA, CDR2 SQIVND (reference sequence). The length of the CDR3 is 14 residues. V lost 4 bases and J lost 5, with 14 bases in between.